This T cell receptor (beta chain) was profiled in a study of control samples from healthy donors and cancer patients. The assay was immunoSEQ multiplex PCR, and TCRdb's table has in-frame clones only and misses some. The profile shows approximately 87,000 clones, roughly nine tenths of them singletons. The CDR3 has 18 residues. CDR1 is LGHDT and CDR2 is YNNKEL in the germline V gene (reference sequence). Germline trimming cut 4 bases from V and 4 bases from J; bases unmatched to any gene: 16. The sample taken for sequencing was blood. The source is a woman between 50 and 59 years old in good health. This chain joins TRBV3-1 (or the pseudogene TRBV3-2) and TRBJ1-5; 7 bases align to TRBD1. The CDR3 DNA follows: TGTGCCAGCAGCCTCCAAGGCGTAAGGGACAGTACAAATCAGCCCCAGCATTTT. This sequence encodes CASSLQGVRDSTNQPQHF.